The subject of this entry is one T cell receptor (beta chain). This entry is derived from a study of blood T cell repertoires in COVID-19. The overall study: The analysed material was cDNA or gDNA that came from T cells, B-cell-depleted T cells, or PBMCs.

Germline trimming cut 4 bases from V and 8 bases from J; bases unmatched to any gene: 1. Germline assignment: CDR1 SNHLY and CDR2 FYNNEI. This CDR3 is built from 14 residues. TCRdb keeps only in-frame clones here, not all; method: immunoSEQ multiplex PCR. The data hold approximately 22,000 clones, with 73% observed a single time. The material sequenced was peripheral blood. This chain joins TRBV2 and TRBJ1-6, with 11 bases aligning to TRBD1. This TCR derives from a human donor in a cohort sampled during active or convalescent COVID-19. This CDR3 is CASSGTGGDSPLHF. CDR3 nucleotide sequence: TGTGCCAGCAGTGGGACAGGGGGCGATTCACCCCTCCACTTT.